The 18 T cell receptor beta chains below were found in one sample sequenced in a study of T cell responses to AZD1222 COVID-19 vaccine. Clones were sequenced by immunoSEQ multiplex PCR, and TCRdb holds only the in-frame ones, with some missing. There are 150,000 or so clones in the sample; 90% to 95% occur only once, and 4% to 6% lies in the top ten. The material was peripheral blood, obtained on day 0 of AZD1222 vaccination. The receptors come from an adult in good health.

V is TRBV18 and J is TRBJ1-1; D is perhaps TRBD1 (5 bases). This CDR3 is built from 13 residues. Germline V CDR1 and CDR2: KGHSH, LQKENI. The V gene lost 5 bases and the J gene lost 5 bases, with 12 bases spanning the gap. This CDR3 reads CASSMGRGTEAFF. The CDR3 nucleotides read TGTGCCAGCTCAATGGGGCGGGGTACTGAAGCTTTCTTT.

The chain uses TRBV5-5 and TRBJ1-5, with 8 bases aligning to TRBD1. The CDR3 is made up of 14 amino acids. With 3 bases clipped from V and 4 bases from J, the junction kept 3 bases outside the gene matches. Germline CDR1 SGHKS, CDR2 YYEKEE (reference sequence). The CDR3 loop is CASSSDRVNQPQHF. CDR3 in DNA: TGTGCCAGCAGCTCGGACAGGGTTAATCAGCCCCAGCATTTT.

This clone was counted a single time. The chain couples TRBV9 to TRBJ2-3; D possibly corresponds to TRBD2 (5 bases). The CDR3 is 18 residues long. Between the trimmed V and J ends, which lost 5 bases and 2 bases, there was a span of 24 bases. Germline CDR1 and CDR2: SGDLS and YYNGEE. The CDR3 nucleotides are TGTGCCAGCAGTGTCCGAAGCGAGAGACTATATGACACAGATACGCAGTATTTT. It specifies CASSVRSERLYDTDTQYF. Full variable domain (outside the CDR3, taken from reference TRBV9 and TRBJ2-3): DSGVTQTPKHLITATGQRVTLRCSPRSGDLSVYWYQQSLDQGLQFLIQYYNGEERAKGNILERFSAQQFPDLHSELNLSSLELGDSALYFCASSVRSERLYDTDTQYFGPGTRLTVL.

This chain links TRBV9 with TRBJ2-1; 9 bases match TRBD2. This CDR3 has 15 amino acids. V was clipped by 5 bases and J by 6 bases; unmatched bases: 9. CDR1 is SGDLS, CDR2 YYNGEE, per germline. CDR3 in DNA: TGTGCCAGCAGTGCCAGCGGGGGGCCCCTCAATGAGCAGTTCTTC. Amino acids: CASSASGGPLNEQFF.

The rearrangement links TRBV9 to TRBJ2-3; 12 bases match TRBD2. Losses at the gene ends were 4 bases for V and 2 bases for J; bases not matched to a gene: 8. This CDR3 is built from 17 residues. Germline loops: CDR1 SGDLS, CDR2 YYNGEE. The chain's CDR3 is CASSPRTSGTYTDTQYF. CDR3 coding DNA: TGTGCCAGCAGCCCGCGGACTAGCGGGACCTACACAGATACGCAGTATTTT.

The chain uses TRBV28 and TRBJ2-2; D might be TRBD1 or TRBD2, each matching 6 bases. Germline V CDR1 and CDR2: MDHEN, SYDVKM. This CDR3 region has 16 residues. V lost 5 bases and J lost 7, with 20 bases in between. The CDR3 DNA reads as TGTGCCAGCAGTCCCCGCGGGGCAGGGGATGGCGGGGAGCTGTTTTTT. It is translated as CASSPRGAGDGGELFF.

The rearrangement joins TRBV11-2 to TRBJ1-2, with D unclear. Trimming removed 0 bases at V and 4 bases at J, with 9 bases between. The CDR3 covers 14 residues. Germline CDR1 SGHAT, CDR2 FQNNGV. The CDR3: CASSLDRFSYGYTF. The CDR3 nucleotides read TGTGCCAGCAGCTTAGATCGGTTTAGCTATGGCTACACCTTC.

The chain recombines TRBV18 with TRBJ1-5; D unresolved. V lost 6 bases and J 1 base, leaving 7 bases between the germline ends. The CDR3 is 13 amino acids. The germline V gene encodes CDR1 KGHSH and CDR2 LQKENI. CDR3 amino acids: CASSVDSNQPQHF. CDR3 coding DNA: TGTGCCAGCTCCGTTGACAGCAATCAGCCCCAGCATTTT.

CDR3 bases: TGTGCCACCAGTGATCCCGGGACATCCCACGAGCAGTACTTC. The encoded protein is CATSDPGTSHEQYF. The chain has TRBV24-1 and TRBJ2-7; perhaps TRBD1 as D (6 bases). The CDR3 runs 14 residues. V lost 3 bases and J lost 5, with 13 bases in between. Germline V gene lookup returns CDR1 KGHDR and CDR2 SFDVKD.

V usage is TRBV4-2 and J usage is TRBJ2-7, with TRBD1 as a possible D gene (6 bases). V lost 0 bases and J 0 bases, leaving 12 bases between the germline ends. CDR3 size: 16 residues. CDR1 and CDR2 (germline): LGHNA, YNFKEQ. For the CDR3, the DNA is TGTGCCAGCAGCCAAGAAGAAGGGGGTGACTCCTACGAGCAGTACTTC. This encodes CASSQEEGGDSYEQYF.

CDR3 region: CASSMSSTDTQYF. The CDR3 bases are TGTGCCAGTAGTATGTCTAGCACAGATACGCAGTATTTT. V usage is TRBV19 and J usage is TRBJ2-3; the D is unclear. The CDR3 runs to 13 residues. Germline CDR1 is LNHDA and CDR2 is SQIVND (reference sequence). The V gene lost 3 bases and the J gene lost 0 bases, with 4 bases spanning the gap.

The rearrangement joins TRBV29-1 to TRBJ1-6, with D possibly matching TRBD1 (5 bases). CDR1 is SQVTM and CDR2 is ANQGSEA in the germline V gene. CDR3 length: 12 residues. The CDR3 region is CRVFKQDSPLHF. CDR3 bases: TGCAGAGTATTCAAACAGGATTCACCCCTCCACTTT.

This chain uses TRBV7-2 with TRBJ1-2; D is possibly TRBD1 (6 bases). Germline V gene lookup returns CDR1 SGHTA and CDR2 FQGNSA. This CDR3 has 14 residues. V lost 2 bases to trimming and J lost 6 bases, with 13 bases between them. CDR3: CASSLPGRGNGYTF. The CDR3 coding sequence is TGTGCCAGCAGCTTACCCGGGAGGGGGAATGGCTACACCTTC.

The V and J genes are TRBV7-3 and TRBJ2-1, with 12 bases identical to TRBD2. The V and J ends lost 4 bases and 9 bases, in that order; junction bases with no gene match: 4. This CDR3 spans 14 amino acids. CDR1 is SGHTA and CDR2 is FQGTGA in the germline V gene. This CDR3 reads CASSSGTSGSEQFF. In DNA, the CDR3 is TGTGCCAGCAGCTCTGGGACTAGCGGGTCTGAGCAGTTCTTC.

Details on this clone: At one end the junction does not follow the germline gene, possibly because of a read error. V is TRBV28 and J is TRBJ2-6; no definite D call. The CDR3 length is 13 residues. Germline V CDR1 and CDR2: MDHEN, SYDVKM. CDR3 sequence reads: CASRLPGANVLTF. In nucleotides, the CDR3 is TGTGCCAGCCGTTTACCTGGGGCCAACGTCCTGACTTTC. The entire variable domain, with the rest obtained from reference TRBV28 and TRBJ2-6, is as follows: DVKVTQSSRYLVKRTGEKVFLECVQDMDHENMFWYRQDPGLGLRLIYFSYDVKMKEKGDIPEGYSVSREKKERFSLILESASTNQTSMYLCASRLPGANVLTFGAGSRLTVL.

This chain links TRBV18 with TRBJ2-5, with D maybe TRBD1 (6 bases). The CDR3 contains 13 residues. The germline V gene encodes CDR1 KGHSH and CDR2 LQKENI. V lost 2 bases and J 5 bases, leaving 9 bases between the germline ends. CDR3 DNA: TGTGCCAGCTCACCAGGACAGCATGAGACCCAGTACTTC. This sequence encodes CASSPGQHETQYF.

A single count supports this clone. The chain carries TRBV6-2 or TRBV6-3 and TRBJ1-1, with D possibly matching TRBD1 (5 bases). This CDR3 comprises 15 residues. Germline loops: CDR1 MNHEY, CDR2 SVGEGT. V shed 6 bases and J shed 5 bases, with 19 bases lying between them. CDR3 bases: TGTGCCAGCAGCACGGGGGGGAGGGAAAGGACTGAAGCTTTCTTT. Residues: CASSTGGRERTEAFF.

For the CDR3, the DNA is TGTGCCCTTAGGGATGAGGGGGCGGGCGAGCAGTACTTC. It codes for CALRDEGAGEQYF. The chain carries TRBV2 and TRBJ2-7; the match to TRBD1 covers 7 bases. Germline CDR1 reads SNHLY; CDR2 reads FYNNEI. Trimming took 11 bases from V and 6 from J; bases not matched to a gene: 13. The CDR3 runs 13 residues. Variable domain in full (rest from reference TRBV2 and TRBJ2-7): EPEVTQTPSHQVTQMGQEVILRCVPISNHLYFYWYRQILGQKVEFLVSFYNNEISEKSEIFDDQFSVERPDGSNFTLKIRSTKLEDSAMYFCALRDEGAGEQYFGPGTRLTVT.